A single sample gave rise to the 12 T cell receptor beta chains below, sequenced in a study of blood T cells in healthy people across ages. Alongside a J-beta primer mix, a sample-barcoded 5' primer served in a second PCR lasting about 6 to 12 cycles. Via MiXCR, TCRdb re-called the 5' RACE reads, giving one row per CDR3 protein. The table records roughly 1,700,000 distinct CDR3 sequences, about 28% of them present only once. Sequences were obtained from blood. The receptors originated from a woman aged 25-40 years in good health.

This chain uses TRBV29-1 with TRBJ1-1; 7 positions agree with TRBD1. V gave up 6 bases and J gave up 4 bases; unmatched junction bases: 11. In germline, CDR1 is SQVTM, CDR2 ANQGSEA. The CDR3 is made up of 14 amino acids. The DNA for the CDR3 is TGCAGCGTCACTACAGGGGAGAGGGGCACTGAAGCTTTCTTT. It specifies CSVTTGERGTEAFF.

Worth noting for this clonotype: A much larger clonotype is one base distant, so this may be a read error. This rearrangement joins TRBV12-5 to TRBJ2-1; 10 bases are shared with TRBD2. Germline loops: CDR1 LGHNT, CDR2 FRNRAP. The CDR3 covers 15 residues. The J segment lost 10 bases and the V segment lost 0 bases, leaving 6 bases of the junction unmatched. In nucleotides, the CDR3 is TGTGCTAGTGGTTTGGTCAGCCTAGCGGGGGTCGAGCAGTTCTTC. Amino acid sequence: CASGLVSLAGVEQFF.

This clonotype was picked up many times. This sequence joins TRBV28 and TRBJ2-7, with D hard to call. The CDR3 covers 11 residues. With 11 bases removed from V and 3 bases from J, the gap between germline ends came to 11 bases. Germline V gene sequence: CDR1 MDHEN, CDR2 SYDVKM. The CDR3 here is CALYNGYEQYF. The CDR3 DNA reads TGTGCCCTATATAATGGCTACGAGCAGTACTTC.

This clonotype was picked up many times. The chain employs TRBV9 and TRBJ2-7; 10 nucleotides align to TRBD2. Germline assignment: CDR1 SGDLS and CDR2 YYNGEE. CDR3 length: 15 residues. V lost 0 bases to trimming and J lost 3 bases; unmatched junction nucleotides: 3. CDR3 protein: CASSVESGGGYEQYF. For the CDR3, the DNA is TGTGCCAGCAGCGTAGAAAGCGGGGGGGGCTACGAGCAGTACTTC.

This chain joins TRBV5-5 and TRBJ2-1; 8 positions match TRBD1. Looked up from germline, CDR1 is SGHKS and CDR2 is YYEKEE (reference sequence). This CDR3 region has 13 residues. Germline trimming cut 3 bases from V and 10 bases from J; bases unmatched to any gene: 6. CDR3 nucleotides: TGTGCCAGCAGCTGGGACAGGCCTAGAGAGCAGTTCTTC. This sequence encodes CASSWDRPREQFF.

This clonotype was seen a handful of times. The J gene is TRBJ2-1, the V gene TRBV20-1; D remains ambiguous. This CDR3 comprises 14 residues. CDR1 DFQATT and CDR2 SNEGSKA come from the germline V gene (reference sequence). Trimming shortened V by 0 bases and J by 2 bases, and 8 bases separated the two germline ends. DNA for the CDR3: TGCAGTGCTAGAGATAGCCGCACCTACAATGAGCAGTTCTTC. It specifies CSARDSRTYNEQFF.

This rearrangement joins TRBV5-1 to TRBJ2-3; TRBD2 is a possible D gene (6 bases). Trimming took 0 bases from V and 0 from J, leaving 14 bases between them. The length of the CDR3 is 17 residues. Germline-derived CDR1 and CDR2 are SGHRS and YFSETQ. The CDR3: CASSLAGTVFSTDTQYF. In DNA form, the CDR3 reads TGCGCCAGCAGCTTGGCCGGGACTGTCTTTAGCACAGATACGCAGTATTTT.

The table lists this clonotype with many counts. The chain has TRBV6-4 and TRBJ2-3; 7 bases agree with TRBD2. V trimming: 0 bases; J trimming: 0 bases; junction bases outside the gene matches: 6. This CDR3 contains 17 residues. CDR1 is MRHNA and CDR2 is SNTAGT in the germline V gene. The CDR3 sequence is CASSDSRASGSTDTQYF. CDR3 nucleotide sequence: TGTGCCAGCAGTGACTCGAGGGCTAGCGGAAGCACAGATACGCAGTATTTT.

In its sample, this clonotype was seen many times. As DNA, the CDR3 is TGTGCCAGCAGTCAAGACTTAGAAGAGACCCAGTACTTC. This translates into CASSQDLEETQYF. V and J are TRBV6-5 and TRBJ2-5; D gene uncertain. V shed 5 bases and J shed 3 bases, with 10 bases lying between them. This CDR3 has 13 residues. CDR1 and CDR2 from the germline V gene are MNHEY and SVGAGI.

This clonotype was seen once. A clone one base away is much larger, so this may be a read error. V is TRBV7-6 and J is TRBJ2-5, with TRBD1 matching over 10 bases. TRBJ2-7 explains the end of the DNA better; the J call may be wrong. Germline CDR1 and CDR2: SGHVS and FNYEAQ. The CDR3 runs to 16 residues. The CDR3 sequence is CVSSLGGGTGVYEQYF. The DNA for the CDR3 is TGTGTCAGCAGCTTAGGGGGTGGGACAGGGGTATACGAGCAGTACTTC.

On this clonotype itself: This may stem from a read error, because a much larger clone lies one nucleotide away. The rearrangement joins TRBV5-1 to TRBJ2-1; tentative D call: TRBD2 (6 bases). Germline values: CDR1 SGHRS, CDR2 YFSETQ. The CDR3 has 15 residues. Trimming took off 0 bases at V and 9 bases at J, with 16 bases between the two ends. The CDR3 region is CASSLDAGTGGEQFF. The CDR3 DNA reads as TGCGCCAGCAGCTTGGATGCGGGGACGGGCGGTGAGCAGTTCTTC. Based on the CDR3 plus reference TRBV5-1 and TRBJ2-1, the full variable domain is KAGVTQTPRYLIKTRGQQVTLSCSPISGHRSVSWYQQTPGQGLQFLFEYFSETQRNKGNFPGRFSGRQFSNSRSEMNVSTLELGDSALYLCASSLDAGTGGEQFFGPGTRLTVL.

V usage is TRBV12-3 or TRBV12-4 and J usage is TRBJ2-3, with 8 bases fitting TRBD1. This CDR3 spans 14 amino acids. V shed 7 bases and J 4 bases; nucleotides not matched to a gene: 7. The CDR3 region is CASNPGGVADTQYF. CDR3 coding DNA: TGTGCCAGCAACCCAGGGGGCGTCGCAGATACGCAGTATTTT.